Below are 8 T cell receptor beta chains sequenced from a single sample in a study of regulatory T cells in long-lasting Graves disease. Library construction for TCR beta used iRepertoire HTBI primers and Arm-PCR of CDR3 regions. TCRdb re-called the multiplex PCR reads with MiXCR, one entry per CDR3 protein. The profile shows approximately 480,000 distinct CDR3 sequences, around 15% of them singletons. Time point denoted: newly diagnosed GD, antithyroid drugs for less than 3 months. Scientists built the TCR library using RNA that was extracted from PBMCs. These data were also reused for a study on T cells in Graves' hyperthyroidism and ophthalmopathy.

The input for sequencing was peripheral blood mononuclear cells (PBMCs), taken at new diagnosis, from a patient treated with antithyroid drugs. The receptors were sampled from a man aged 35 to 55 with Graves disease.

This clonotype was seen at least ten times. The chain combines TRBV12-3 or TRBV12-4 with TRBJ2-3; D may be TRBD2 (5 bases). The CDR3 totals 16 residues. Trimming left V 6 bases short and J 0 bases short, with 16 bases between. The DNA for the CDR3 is TGTGCCAGCAGGCCCGGTGGGCGGACTAGCACAGATACGCAGTATTTT. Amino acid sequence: CASRPGGRTSTDTQYF.

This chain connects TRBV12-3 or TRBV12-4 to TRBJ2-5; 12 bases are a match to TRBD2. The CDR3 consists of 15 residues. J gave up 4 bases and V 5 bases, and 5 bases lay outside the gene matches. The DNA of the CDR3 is TGTGCCAGCAGTGTGACTAGCGGGAGTAGAGAGACCCAGTACTTC. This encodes CASSVTSGSRETQYF.

CDR3 DNA: TGTGCCAGCAGCTTGTTTTCGGGAGTGGGGGATACGCAGTATTTT. Translating gives CASSLFSGVGDTQYF. This sequence joins TRBV5-5 and TRBJ2-3; TRBD2 is a possible D gene (6 bases). Trimming left V 1 base short and J 6 bases short, with 15 bases between. The CDR3 has 15 amino acids. Germline-derived CDR1 and CDR2 are SGHKS and YYEKEE (reference sequence).

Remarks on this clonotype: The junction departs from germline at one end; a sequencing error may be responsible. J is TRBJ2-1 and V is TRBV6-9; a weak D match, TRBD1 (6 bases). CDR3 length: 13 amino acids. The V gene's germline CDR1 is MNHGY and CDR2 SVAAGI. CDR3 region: CASSLNREGLPIF. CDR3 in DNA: TGTGCCAGCAGTTTAAACAGGGAAGGTTTGCCGATCTTC.

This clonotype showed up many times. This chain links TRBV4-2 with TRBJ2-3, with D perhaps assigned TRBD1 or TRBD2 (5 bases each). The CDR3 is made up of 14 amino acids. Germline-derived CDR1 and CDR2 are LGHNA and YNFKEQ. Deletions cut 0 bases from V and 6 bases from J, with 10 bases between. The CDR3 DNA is TGTGCCAGCAGCCAAGATCGAGGGGTCGATACGCAGTATTTT. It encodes CASSQDRGVDTQYF.

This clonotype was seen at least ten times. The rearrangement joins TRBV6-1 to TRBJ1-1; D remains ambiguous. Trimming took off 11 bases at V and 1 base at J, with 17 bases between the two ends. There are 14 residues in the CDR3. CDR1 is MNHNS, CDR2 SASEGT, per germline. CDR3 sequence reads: CAARIVQRNTEAFF. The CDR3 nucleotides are TGTGCCGCACGGATCGTTCAGAGGAACACTGAAGCTTTCTTT.

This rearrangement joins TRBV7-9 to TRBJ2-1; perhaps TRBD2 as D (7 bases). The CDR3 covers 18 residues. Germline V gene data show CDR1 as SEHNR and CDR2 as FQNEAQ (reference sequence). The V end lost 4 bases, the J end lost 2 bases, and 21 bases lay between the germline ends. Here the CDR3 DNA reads TGTGCCAGCAGCTCCGAATCCCTGGGGGGGACAACCTACAATGAGCAGTTCTTC. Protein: CASSSESLGGTTYNEQFF.

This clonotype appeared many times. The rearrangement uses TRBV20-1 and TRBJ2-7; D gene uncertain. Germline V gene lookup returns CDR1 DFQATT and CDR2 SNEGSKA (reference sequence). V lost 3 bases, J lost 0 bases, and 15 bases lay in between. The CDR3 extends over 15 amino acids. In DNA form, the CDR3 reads TGCAGTGCTAGTACGATGACCCTTAGCTCCTACGAGCAGTACTTC. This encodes CSASTMTLSSYEQYF.